Below, 16 T cell receptor beta chains from the same sample are listed, as sequenced in a study of Tregs in tolerant kidney transplant recipients. Assay: immunoSEQ multiplex PCR; the TCRdb copy retains only in-frame clones and omits some. The sample lists roughly 40,000 clones; around 95% were seen once. What these receptors recognize is not known. Sequencing was done on a sample of Tregs from blood cultured with allogeneic cells. The receptors were gathered from a human donor in good health.

This chain links TRBV6-5 with TRBJ1-6; no reliable D call. V was shortened by 4 bases and J by 10 bases, with 14 bases between the two germline ends. The CDR3 is made up of 14 amino acids. Per germline, CDR1 MNHEY and CDR2 SVGAGI. CDR3 coding DNA: TGTGCCAGCAGTTCCTACGGGTTGTACTCACCCCTCCACTTT. This encodes CASSSYGLYSPLHF.

V gene TRBV7-9 combines with J gene TRBJ2-5; tentatively, D is TRBD2 (6 bases). CDR3 length: 15 residues. Germline V gene data show CDR1 as SEHNR and CDR2 as FQNEAQ (reference sequence). V was trimmed by 5 bases and J by 3 bases, leaving 16 bases between them. CDR3 in DNA: TGTGCCAGCAGCGGCCGGGACTCTCTTAAAGAGACCCAGTACTTC. It is translated as CASSGRDSLKETQYF.

This chain uses TRBV5-1 with TRBJ2-1; D may be TRBD2 (6 bases). Germline assignment: CDR1 SGHRS and CDR2 YFSETQ. The CDR3 is 16 amino acids. The V end lost 0 bases, the J end lost 1 base, and 11 bases lay between the germline ends. CDR3 DNA: TGCGCCAGCAGCTTGGTGAGCGGGCTGTCCTACAATGAGCAGTTCTTC. This encodes CASSLVSGLSYNEQFF.

CDR3 nucleotide sequence: TGTGCCAGCTCACCCGCCACAGATACGCAGTATTTT. Encoded protein: CASSPATDTQYF. The chain combines TRBV18 with TRBJ2-3, with D uncertain. Germline loops: CDR1 KGHSH, CDR2 LQKENI. This CDR3 is built from 12 residues. Trimming removed 3 bases from V and 2 bases from J, with 3 bases in between.

The chain employs TRBV9 and TRBJ2-1, with a possible D match to TRBD1 (6 bases). This CDR3 has 15 amino acids. CDR1 is SGDLS and CDR2 is YYNGEE in the germline V gene. The V gene lost 3 bases and the J gene lost 6 bases, with 16 bases spanning the gap. The CDR3 loop reads CASSAGAGAGNEQFF. CDR3 coding DNA: TGTGCCAGCAGCGCTGGGGCAGGGGCTGGCAATGAGCAGTTCTTC.

This chain connects TRBV10-3 to TRBJ2-7; TRBD1 matches at 10 bases. Germline trimming cut 1 base from V and 7 bases from J; bases unmatched to any gene: 4. The CDR3 length is 14 residues. Germline V gene data show CDR1 as ENHRY and CDR2 as SYGVKD. CDR3 in amino acids: CAISEFGTGVEQYF. CDR3 DNA: TGTGCCATCAGTGAGTTCGGGACAGGGGTTGAGCAGTACTTC.

The V call is TRBV11-2, the J call TRBJ2-1; TRBD2 is a possible D gene (5 bases). Germline CDR1 SGHAT, CDR2 FQNNGV. Trimming pared 5 bases from V and 16 bases from J, leaving 15 bases between. The CDR3 consists of 11 residues. In DNA form, the CDR3 reads TGTGCCAGCAGCACCCGGGATCGTGGATTCTTC. It translates to CASSTRDRGFF.

The chain couples TRBV27 to TRBJ1-1; 8 bases match TRBD1. The V gene end was trimmed by 5 bases and the J gene end by 1 base; junction bases not matched to a gene: 3. The CDR3 length is 14 residues. Germline assignment: CDR1 MNHEY and CDR2 SMNVEV (reference sequence). In DNA form, the CDR3 reads TGTGCCAGCAGTACACAGGGGGAGAACACTGAAGCTTTCTTT. This codes for CASSTQGENTEAFF.

V and J are TRBV5-1 and TRBJ2-1; possibly TRBD2 for D (5 bases). CDR3 length: 15 amino acids. Trimming removed 2 bases from V and 0 bases from J, with 9 bases in between. The germline V gene has CDR1 SGHRS and CDR2 YFSETQ. The CDR3 bases are TGCGCCAGCAGCTTCGGACTTAGCTCCTACAATGAGCAGTTCTTC. Amino acid sequence: CASSFGLSSYNEQFF. Combining the CDR3 with reference TRBV5-1 and TRBJ2-1 gives the whole variable domain KAGVTQTPRYLIKTRGQQVTLSCSPISGHRSVSWYQQTPGQGLQFLFEYFSETQRNKGNFPGRFSGRQFSNSRSEMNVSTLELGDSALYLCASSFGLSSYNEQFFGPGTRLTVL.

The chain is built from TRBV30 and TRBJ1-2; no definite D call. V was clipped by 4 bases and J by 6 bases, with 21 bases between them. CDR1 GTSNPN and CDR2 SVGIG come from the germline V gene (reference sequence). The CDR3 totals 15 residues. The CDR3 DNA sequence: TGTGCCTGGATTTACAACCGGGAGCGACCTAATGGCTACACCTTC. Translated, it gives CAWIYNRERPNGYTF.

In DNA form, the CDR3 reads TGTGCCAGCTCACTAGGACAGAACCGCCTCGTTTTCTACGAGCAGTACTTC. It codes for CASSLGQNRLVFYEQYF. The chain recombines TRBV18 with TRBJ2-7; maybe TRBD1 (6 bases). Germline lookup yields CDR1 KGHSH and CDR2 LQKENI. This CDR3 is built from 17 residues. V dropped 4 bases and J dropped 3 bases, with 22 bases sitting between them.

The chain employs TRBV28 and TRBJ2-7; 9 nucleotides align to TRBD1. Germline lookup yields CDR1 MDHEN and CDR2 SYDVKM. This CDR3 has 15 residues. The V gene end was trimmed by 6 bases and the J gene end by 3 bases; junction bases not matched to a gene: 9. This chain's CDR3 is CASRYPGQGFYEQYF. In DNA form, the CDR3 reads TGTGCCAGCAGATATCCGGGACAGGGTTTCTACGAGCAGTACTTC.

The chain employs TRBV5-6 and TRBJ1-2; no clear D gene. The germline gives CDR1 SGHDT, CDR2 YYEEEE. Trimming cost V 2 bases and J 4 bases, with 18 bases left between them. This CDR3 spans 16 amino acids. CDR3 loop: CASSFSIGSFTYGYTF. The CDR3 region has the DNA TGTGCCAGCAGCTTTAGTATAGGGAGTTTCACCTATGGCTACACCTTC.

V usage is TRBV18 and J usage is TRBJ1-2; 7 bases are shared with TRBD1. Per the germline V gene, CDR1 is KGHSH and CDR2 is LQKENI. The CDR3 has 17 amino acids. J was trimmed by 4 bases and V by 3 bases; bases with no gene match: 14. The CDR3 DNA follows: TGTGCCAGCTCACCTCAGAAGACTTCGGGACAGACCTATGGCTACACCTTC. Translated: CASSPQKTSGQTYGYTF.

The chain employs TRBV6-5 and TRBJ2-5; no firm D call. CDR3 length: 11 amino acids. Germline V gene sequence: CDR1 MNHEY, CDR2 SVGAGI. V was clipped by 6 bases and J by 1 base, with 3 bases between them. This chain's CDR3 is CASSLQETQYF. CDR3 bases: TGTGCCAGCAGCCTCCAAGAGACCCAGTACTTC.

This chain links TRBV18 with TRBJ1-2; TRBD1 is a possible D gene (5 bases). This CDR3 contains 13 residues. Germline lookup yields CDR1 KGHSH and CDR2 LQKENI. V was cut by 3 bases and J by 4 bases, with 9 bases left in between. Written as DNA, the CDR3 is TGTGCCAGCTCACCGAAGGGACTCTATGGCTACACCTTC. This gives the protein CASSPKGLYGYTF.